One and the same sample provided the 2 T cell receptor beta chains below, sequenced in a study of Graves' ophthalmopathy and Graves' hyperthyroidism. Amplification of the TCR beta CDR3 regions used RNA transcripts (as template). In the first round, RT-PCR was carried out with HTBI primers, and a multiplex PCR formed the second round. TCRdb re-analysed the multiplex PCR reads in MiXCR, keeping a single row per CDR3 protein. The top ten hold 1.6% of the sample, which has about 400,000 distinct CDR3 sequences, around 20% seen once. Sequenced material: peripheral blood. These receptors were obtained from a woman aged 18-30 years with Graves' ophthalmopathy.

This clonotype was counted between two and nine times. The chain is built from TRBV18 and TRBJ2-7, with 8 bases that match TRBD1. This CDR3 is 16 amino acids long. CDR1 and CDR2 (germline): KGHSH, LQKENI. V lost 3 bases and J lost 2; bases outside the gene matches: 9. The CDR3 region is CASSPLGRTGPYEQYF. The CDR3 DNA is TGTGCCAGCTCACCGTTGGGACGGACAGGGCCCTACGAGCAGTACTTC.

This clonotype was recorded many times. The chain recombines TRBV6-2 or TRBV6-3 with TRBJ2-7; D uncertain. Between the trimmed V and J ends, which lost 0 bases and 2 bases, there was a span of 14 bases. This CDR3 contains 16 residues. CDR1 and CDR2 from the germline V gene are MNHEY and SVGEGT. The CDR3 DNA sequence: TGTGCCAGCAGTTACTCGACCCGGGCAGGCCCCTACGAGCAGTACTTC. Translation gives CASSYSTRAGPYEQYF.